The next 26 T cell receptor beta chains were all read from a single sample in a study of response to subunit inactivated influenza vaccine (dated by TCRdb to 2016 to 2019). The library came from RT-PCR. This sample was sequenced with an Illumina HiSeq 2500. The public reads were quality trimmed at Q25 with fastp and then assembled into clones with MiXCR by TCRdb, keeping productive beta chains. Under each unique CDR3 protein, matching rows form one entry showing the most common genes and DNA. This sample is represented by 700,000 to 800,000 distinct CDR3 sequences; approximately 18% of them were singletons. The ten top clones hold 9.5% to 13% of the sample. Sequencing used PBMCs from blood, obtained 5 days after vaccination. These receptors were obtained from a man aged 45-65 years who received an inactivated influenza vaccine. Donor details come from another sample of the same person, matched by shared clones.

This clonotype has a handful of counts. The chain combines TRBV18 with TRBJ2-3, with 7 positions matching TRBD1. Germline V gives CDR1 KGHSH, CDR2 LQKENI. This CDR3 spans 16 amino acids. The J segment lost 0 bases and the V segment lost 1 base, leaving 4 bases of the junction unmatched. Written as DNA, the CDR3 is TGTGCCAGCTCACCACGGACAGGAGCAAGCACAGATACGCAGTATTTT. It specifies CASSPRTGASTDTQYF.

This clonotype has more than one count but fewer than ten. The CDR3 nucleotides are TGTGCCAGCAGCTCAGGGACACCTCTACCCCTCCACTTT. Protein product: CASSSGTPLPLHF. This chain uses TRBV7-2 with TRBJ1-6; possible D gene TRBD1, 6 bases. Trimming took 4 bases from V and 12 from J, leaving 13 bases between them. The V gene's germline CDR1 is SGHTA and CDR2 FQGNSA. This CDR3 region has 13 residues.

The chain joins TRBV7-9 to TRBJ2-7, with 7 bases matching TRBD2. There are 13 residues in the CDR3. Looked up from germline, CDR1 is SEHNR and CDR2 is FQNEAQ (reference sequence). Trimming removed 3 bases from V and 4 bases from J; junction bases left unmatched: 3. DNA for the CDR3: TGTGCCAGCAGCTTTAAGGGAGGGTACGAGCAGTACTTC. It encodes CASSFKGGYEQYF.

J is TRBJ1-1 and V is TRBV6-5; 9 positions agree with TRBD1. This CDR3 has 16 amino acids. The germline gives CDR1 MNHEY, CDR2 SVGAGI. V was clipped by 0 bases and J by 1 base; unmatched bases: 3. The chain's CDR3 is CASSYSQGAWNTEAFF. The CDR3 DNA reads TGTGCCAGCAGTTACTCACAGGGGGCCTGGAACACTGAAGCTTTCTTT.

This clonotype was seen at least ten times. The rearrangement joins TRBV7-8 to TRBJ2-5, with a weak D call TRBD1 (6 bases). CDR1 is SGHVS and CDR2 is FQNEAQ in the germline V gene. This CDR3 region has 14 residues. Trimming left V 5 bases short and J 9 bases short, with 19 bases between. The CDR3 sequence: CASSGDIRAKAQYF. The CDR3 DNA reads as TGTGCCAGCAGCGGGGACATTCGGGCCAAGGCCCAGTACTTC.

This clonotype has ten or more counts. This chain joins TRBV5-1 and TRBJ2-1; tentative D call: TRBD2 (7 bases). Germline V gene sequence: CDR1 SGHRS, CDR2 YFSETQ. The CDR3 spans 12 residues. Between the trimmed V and J ends, which lost 6 bases and 7 bases, there was a span of 11 bases. The DNA for the CDR3 is TGCGCCAGCATGAAGGGGGGGAATGAGCAGTTCTTC. Translated: CASMKGGNEQFF.

This sequence joins TRBV28 and TRBJ2-1; 13 bases agree with TRBD2. The CDR3 sequence is 19 residues long. Germline V gene sequence: CDR1 MDHEN, CDR2 SYDVKM. V dropped 6 bases and J dropped 10; count of bases not matched to a gene: 21. CDR3 amino acids: CASSLRRGMTSGGSGEQFF. In DNA, the CDR3 is TGTGCCAGCAGCCTTCGGAGGGGCATGACTAGCGGGGGGAGCGGGGAGCAGTTCTTC. The variable domain in full, completed from reference TRBV28 and TRBJ2-1, reads DVKVTQSSRYLVKRTGEKVFLECVQDMDHENMFWYRQDPGLGLRLIYFSYDVKMKEKGDIPEGYSVSREKKERFSLILESASTNQTSMYLCASSLRRGMTSGGSGEQFFGPGTRLTVL.

V is TRBV7-9 and J is TRBJ1-1, with D maybe TRBD1 (6 bases). V was pared by 2 bases and J by 1 base, with 11 bases between. This CDR3 has 15 amino acids. Germline V lookup: CDR1 SEHNR, CDR2 FQNEAQ (reference sequence). CDR3 residues: CASSLSGGRNTEAFF. The CDR3 DNA is TGTGCCAGCAGCTTAAGCGGGGGGCGGAACACTGAAGCTTTCTTT.

This clonotype appeared a few times. V and J are TRBV5-1 and TRBJ1-3, with 10 bases that match TRBD1. The V gene's germline CDR1 is SGHRS and CDR2 YFSETQ. V dropped 4 bases and J dropped 3; count of bases not matched to a gene: 7. The CDR3 spans 16 residues. As DNA, the CDR3 is TGCGCCAGCAGCAGGACAGGGGGTACAAATGGAAACACCATATATTTT. It codes for CASSRTGGTNGNTIYF.

The rearrangement joins TRBV7-9 to TRBJ1-1, with D unclear. V was pared by 0 bases and J by 8 bases, with 10 bases between. CDR3 size: 13 residues. Germline assignment: CDR1 SEHNR and CDR2 FQNEAQ (reference sequence). CDR3 nucleotides: TGTGCCAGCAGCTTAGCGAGGAGGGTAGAAGCTTTCTTT. Translating gives CASSLARRVEAFF.

This clonotype was counted only a few times. CDR3 in DNA: TGCGCCAGCAGCATGACAGGGGTTGATTCACCCCTCCACTTT. Translation: CASSMTGVDSPLHF. The V and J genes are TRBV5-1 and TRBJ1-6, with 8 bases matching TRBD1. This CDR3 has 14 residues. Germline V lookup: CDR1 SGHRS, CDR2 YFSETQ. Trimming cost V 4 bases and J 8 bases; bases outside gene matches: 5.

The chain recombines TRBV6-5 with TRBJ2-6; possibly TRBD1 or TRBD2 for D (5 bases each). Germline CDR1 is MNHEY and CDR2 is SVGAGI. V gave up 0 bases and J gave up 1 base, with 13 bases separating them. This CDR3 is 18 amino acids long. The CDR3 region has the DNA TGTGCCAGCAGTTACTCGACGGGGCGAGGATCTGGGGCCAACGTCCTGACTTTC. This codes for CASSYSTGRGSGANVLTF.

This clonotype occurred a few times. V is TRBV4-3 and J is TRBJ2-1; 9 positions agree with TRBD2. The CDR3 sequence is 16 residues long. Looked up from germline, CDR1 is LGHNA and CDR2 is YSLEER. V lost 1 base to trimming and J lost 5 bases; unmatched junction nucleotides: 6. The CDR3 protein is CASSQGLAGYNNEQFF. The CDR3 DNA is TGCGCCAGCAGCCAAGGCCTAGCGGGGTACAACAATGAGCAGTTCTTC.

This clonotype was counted only a few times. The rearrangement uses TRBV10-3 and TRBJ2-7; D assignment may be TRBD1 or TRBD2 (5 bases each). The CDR3 sequence is 15 residues long. CDR1 ENHRY and CDR2 SYGVKD come from the germline V gene. Trimming left V 7 bases short and J 2 bases short, with 18 bases between. The CDR3 loop is CAITSSGTSPYEQYF. Here the CDR3 DNA reads TGTGCCATCACCTCCTCCGGGACGTCCCCCTACGAGCAGTACTTC.

The rearrangement uses TRBV12-3 or TRBV12-4 and TRBJ1-5; TRBD1 aligns across 7 bases. The CDR3 totals 14 residues. The V and J ends lost 6 bases and 7 bases, in that order; junction bases with no gene match: 9. The CDR3 DNA reads TGTGCCAGCAGCTCAGGGGGGTCTTGGCAGCCCCAGCATTTT. This codes for CASSSGGSWQPQHF.

This clonotype showed up just once. The rearrangement uses TRBV19 and TRBJ2-2, with TRBD1 matching 7 bases. In germline, CDR1 is LNHDA, CDR2 SQIVND (reference sequence). The CDR3 loop spans 14 amino acids. The ends lost 6 bases at V and 4 bases at J; junction bases unmatched: 5. As DNA, the CDR3 is TGTGCCAGTAGGTCGACAGGGAGCACCGGGGAGCTGTTTTTT. It yields the protein CASRSTGSTGELFF.

This clonotype came up a few times. The J gene is TRBJ2-1, the V gene TRBV7-2, with 7 nucleotides matching TRBD1. This CDR3 has 14 amino acids. Germline CDR1 is SGHTA and CDR2 is FQGNSA. V trimming: 2 bases; J trimming: 6 bases; junction bases outside the gene matches: 4. The CDR3 nucleotides read TGTGCCAGCAGCTTACAGGGGGTGGTCAATGAGCAGTTCTTC. This codes for CASSLQGVVNEQFF. The whole variable domain, remainder taken from reference TRBV7-2 and TRBJ2-1, is GAGVSQSPSNKVTEKGKDVELRCDPISGHTALYWYRQSLGQGLEFLIYFQGNSAPDKSGLPSDRFSAERTGGSVSTLTIQRTQQEDSAVYLCASSLQGVVNEQFFGPGTRLTVL.

CDR3 loop: CAISPQGSTEAFF. The DNA for the CDR3 is TGTGCCATCAGTCCACAGGGGAGCACTGAAGCTTTCTTT. This chain links TRBV10-3 with TRBJ1-1, with TRBD1 identical over 7 bases. Germline CDR1 reads ENHRY; CDR2 reads SYGVKD. Germline trimming cut 5 bases from V and 4 bases from J; bases unmatched to any gene: 4. CDR3 length: 13 amino acids.

This chain joins TRBV6-1 and TRBJ2-2, with 10 bases fitting TRBD2. This CDR3 is built from 17 residues. Germline V gene lookup returns CDR1 MNHNS and CDR2 SASEGT. Trimming cost V 5 bases and J 6 bases; bases outside gene matches: 12. In DNA form, the CDR3 reads TGTGCCAGCAGTATCCAAGCGGGGGGGTTTGTAGCCGGGGAGCTGTTTTTT. Translation: CASSIQAGGFVAGELFF.

This clonotype appeared a few times. CDR3 sequence reads: CASSFGASVPRQETQYF. Written as DNA, the CDR3 is TGTGCCAGCAGCTTCGGAGCTTCGGTTCCTCGTCAAGAGACCCAGTACTTC. The chain couples TRBV7-6 to TRBJ2-5; D uncertain. V lost 3 bases, J lost 2 bases, and 19 bases lay in between. The length of the CDR3 is 17 residues. The germline gives CDR1 SGHVS, CDR2 FNYEAQ.

This chain uses TRBV7-2 with TRBJ2-2; 7 positions match TRBD2. J gave up 4 bases and V 8 bases, and 10 bases lay outside the gene matches. Germline CDR1 and CDR2: SGHTA and FQGNSA. This CDR3 spans 15 amino acids. This CDR3 is CASGGGGTFTGELFF. In DNA, the CDR3 is TGTGCCAGCGGTGGGGGGGGTACCTTCACCGGGGAGCTGTTTTTT.

The V and J genes are TRBV7-3 and TRBJ2-7; D perhaps matches TRBD2 (6 bases). CDR1 and CDR2 from the germline V gene are SGHTA and FQGTGA. Trimming removed 0 bases at V and 2 bases at J, with 11 bases between. The CDR3 totals 15 residues. Here the CDR3 DNA reads TGTGCCAGCAGCTTAACGGGGCGGGAAACCTACGAGCAGTACTTC. It specifies CASSLTGRETYEQYF.

This clonotype was seen a few times. The gene calls are TRBV4-2 and TRBJ2-2; 9 bases match TRBD2. Germline lookup yields CDR1 LGHNA and CDR2 YNFKEQ. The CDR3 consists of 16 residues. V lost 4 bases, J lost 4 bases, and 7 bases stayed unmatched. CDR3: CASSRASGGITGELFF. CDR3 coding DNA: TGTGCCAGCAGCCGAGCCAGCGGGGGGATCACCGGGGAGCTGTTTTTT.

The V gene is TRBV30, the J gene TRBJ2-7, with 10 bases aligning to TRBD2. The J segment lost 3 bases and the V segment lost 3 bases, leaving 5 bases of the junction unmatched. This CDR3 spans 14 amino acids. The germline CDR1 and CDR2 sequences are GTSNPN and SVGIG (reference sequence). The CDR3 loop is CAWSTGTSVYEQYF. CDR3 sequence (DNA): TGTGCCTGGAGCACCGGGACTAGCGTCTACGAGCAGTACTTC.

In its sample, this clonotype was seen a few times. The chain uses TRBV5-1 and TRBJ2-5; TRBD1 matches 8 bases. The germline V gene has CDR1 SGHRS and CDR2 YFSETQ. There are 14 residues in the CDR3. V lost 5 bases and J lost 1; bases outside the gene matches: 4. The CDR3 reads CASRYTGGQETQYF. The CDR3 DNA is TGCGCCAGCAGATACACAGGGGGCCAAGAGACCCAGTACTTC. Based on the CDR3 plus reference TRBV5-1 and TRBJ2-5, the full variable domain is KAGVTQTPRYLIKTRGQQVTLSCSPISGHRSVSWYQQTPGQGLQFLFEYFSETQRNKGNFPGRFSGRQFSNSRSEMNVSTLELGDSALYLCASRYTGGQETQYFGPGTRLLVL.

This clonotype was detected only a few times. The chain employs TRBV20-1 and TRBJ2-7; D gene uncertain. The germline V gene encodes CDR1 DFQATT and CDR2 SNEGSKA (reference sequence). Trimming cost V 5 bases and J 0 bases, with 14 bases left between them. The CDR3 is 14 amino acids. Written as DNA, the CDR3 is TGCAGTGCTTGGGAACGGACGGCCTCCTACGAGCAGTACTTC. Amino acids: CSAWERTASYEQYF.